The next 30 T cell receptor beta chains were all read from a single sample in a study of beta chain features in type 1 diabetes. Study-level points and caveats: Shortening that was moderate but significant affected the TCRB CDR3s of Type 1 diabetes patients in all four CD4+ subsets.

Expressed TCRB transcripts were sequenced because the entire RNA isolate underwent reverse transcription. Assay: immunoSEQ multiplex PCR; the TCRdb copy retains only in-frame clones and omits some. This table holds around 710,000 clones, around 12% found once. For these TCRs, the target antigens are not known. The specimen sequenced was naive CD4+ T cells from blood. The receptors shown here come from a man aged 25 to 40 with type 1 diabetes.

The chain joins TRBV9 to TRBJ1-1, with a weak D call TRBD1 (5 bases). Trimming took off 4 bases at V and 1 base at J, with 11 bases between the two ends. Per germline, CDR1 SGDLS and CDR2 YYNGEE. The CDR3 is 14 amino acids. CDR3 protein: CASSQGRGNTEAFF. In nucleotides, the CDR3 is TGTGCCAGCAGCCAGGGACGGGGGAACACTGAAGCTTTCTTT.

The V call is TRBV5-1, the J call TRBJ1-2; 9 bases are a match to TRBD1. V lost 3 bases, J lost 2 bases, and 5 bases stayed unmatched. The CDR3 has 15 amino acids. Per the germline V gene, CDR1 is SGHRS and CDR2 is YFSETQ. As DNA, the CDR3 is TGCGCCAGCAGCTCGGGACAGGGACCCAACTATGGCTACACCTTC. It is translated as CASSSGQGPNYGYTF.

This clone was detected a few times. The V gene is TRBV9, the J gene TRBJ1-6; 10 bases map to TRBD1. CDR3 length: 15 amino acids. V shed 4 bases and J 9 bases; nucleotides not matched to a gene: 7. Germline V gene lookup returns CDR1 SGDLS and CDR2 YYNGEE. CDR3 sequence reads: CASSSPGTGVSPLHF. The CDR3, as DNA: TGTGCCAGCAGCTCTCCCGGGACAGGGGTTTCACCCCTCCACTTT.

The chain uses TRBV7-6 and TRBJ2-3; D is ambiguous. Germline CDR1 reads SGHVS; CDR2 reads FNYEAQ. This CDR3 has 14 amino acids. The germline V and J ends were trimmed by 6 bases and 3 bases, with 13 bases remaining between them. CDR3 region: CASRSTYGTDTQYF. The CDR3, as DNA: TGTGCCAGCAGGTCGACTTACGGTACAGATACGCAGTATTTT.

This clone came up a few times. At the DNA level, this CDR3 is encoded by other sequences in the same sample as well. V and J are TRBV7-2 and TRBJ2-5; 7 bases fit TRBD1. The CDR3 spans 14 residues. Germline values: CDR1 SGHTA, CDR2 FQGNSA. The J segment lost 4 bases and the V segment lost 0 bases, leaving 2 bases of the junction unmatched. CDR3 region: CASSLAGGGETQYF. CDR3 bases: TGTGCCAGCAGCTTAGCAGGGGGCGGAGAGACCCAGTACTTC.

This clone showed up just a few times. CDR3 DNA: TGTGCCAGCAGGGAGGGAGGGGGAGGCGAGCAGTACTTC. Protein product: CASREGGGGEQYF. The chain joins TRBV7-6 to TRBJ2-7; maybe TRBD2 (7 bases). Per germline, CDR1 SGHVS and CDR2 FNYEAQ. V lost 6 bases and J lost 6, with 15 bases in between. The CDR3 length is 13 residues.

The J gene is TRBJ1-3, the V gene TRBV29-1; D unresolved. The V gene's germline CDR1 is SQVTM and CDR2 ANQGSEA. The V gene lost 5 bases and the J gene lost 2 bases, with 13 bases spanning the gap. The CDR3 has 14 residues. For the CDR3, the DNA is TGCAGCGTTTCCTTCGACACTACTGGAAACACCATATATTTT. Residues: CSVSFDTTGNTIYF.

This clone was observed a handful of times. The chain links TRBV28 to TRBJ1-2, with D perhaps TRBD1 (5 bases). CDR3 length: 13 residues. V was trimmed by 2 bases and J by 3 bases, leaving 7 bases between them. CDR1 and CDR2 from the germline V gene are MDHEN and SYDVKM. The CDR3 reads CASSLPGDYGYTF. As DNA, the CDR3 is TGTGCCAGCAGTTTACCGGGGGACTATGGCTACACCTTC.

This clone has more than one count but fewer than ten. The chain uses TRBV25-1 and TRBJ1-5; D possibly corresponds to TRBD1 (6 bases). CDR1 and CDR2 (germline): MGHDK, SYGVNS. V lost 2 bases to trimming and J lost 6 bases, with 17 bases between them. CDR3 length equals 16 residues. CDR3 residues: CASSEVGWGGRQPQHF. The CDR3, as DNA: TGTGCCAGCAGTGAAGTCGGGTGGGGGGGGCGTCAGCCCCAGCATTTT.

This clone turned up a few times. At one end the junction does not follow the germline gene, possibly because of a read error. The V and J genes are TRBV5-4 and TRBJ2-3; D is perhaps TRBD1 (5 bases). CDR1 SGHNT and CDR2 YYREEE come from the germline V gene (reference sequence). The CDR3 has 15 residues. The CDR3 protein is CASRLGAVATDTQYF. The CDR3 nucleotides are TGTGCCAGCCGCTTAGGGGCGGTGGCCACAGATACGCAGTATTTT.

This clone was counted between two and nine times. CDR3 protein: CASSVGGGNQPQHF. The CDR3 coding sequence is TGTGCCAGCAGCGTAGGAGGTGGGAATCAGCCCCAGCATTTT. The chain has TRBV9 and TRBJ1-5; D is undetermined. The CDR3 spans 14 residues. V shed 0 bases and J shed 4 bases, with 8 bases lying between them. The germline V gene has CDR1 SGDLS and CDR2 YYNGEE.

This chain links TRBV11-2 with TRBJ2-7; 7 nucleotides match TRBD1. The length of the CDR3 is 15 residues. J gave up 4 bases and V 2 bases, and 8 bases lay outside the gene matches. The germline gives CDR1 SGHAT, CDR2 FQNNGV. The CDR3 DNA sequence: TGTGCCAGCAGCTTACAGACAGGGCTTAGGTACGAGCAGTACTTC. Translated: CASSLQTGLRYEQYF.

This clone turned up a few times. This sample also contains other DNA sequences that code for the same CDR3. V gene TRBV7-2 combines with J gene TRBJ1-5; D remains ambiguous. V was pared by 5 bases and J by 4 bases, with 6 bases between. Looked up from germline, CDR1 is SGHTA and CDR2 is FQGNSA. The CDR3 is 12 residues long. CDR3 in DNA: TGTGCCAGCAGCCCACCTAATCAGCCCCAGCATTTT. This codes for CASSPPNQPQHF.

This clone was counted between two and nine times. The chain links TRBV30 to TRBJ1-5, with D possibly matching TRBD1 (6 bases). CDR3 length: 14 amino acids. Germline loops: CDR1 GTSNPN, CDR2 SVGIG (reference sequence). V dropped 0 bases and J dropped 7 bases, with 13 bases sitting between them. The DNA for the CDR3 is TGTGCCTGGAGTGTCGGGGGCGCGGGGCAGCCCCAGCATTTT. It encodes CAWSVGGAGQPQHF.

The rearrangement links TRBV7-2 to TRBJ1-1; D is undetermined. V gave up 6 bases and J gave up 0 bases, with 8 bases separating them. The CDR3 is 13 residues long. Per the germline V gene, CDR1 is SGHTA and CDR2 is FQGNSA. CDR3 in DNA: TGTGCCAGCAGGCCAGACATGAACACTGAAGCTTTCTTT. Translation: CASRPDMNTEAFF.

This clone came up a few times. J is TRBJ2-1 and V is TRBV28; the match to TRBD2 covers 8 bases. The CDR3 extends over 16 amino acids. Germline lookup yields CDR1 MDHEN and CDR2 SYDVKM. J lost 0 bases, V lost 6 bases, and 7 bases had no gene match. CDR3 coding DNA: TGTGCCAGCAGAAAGATGGCGGGGGGCTCCTACAATGAGCAGTTCTTC. Its protein product is CASRKMAGGSYNEQFF.

This clone was found a few times. This chain's CDR3 is CASSQRTGPNYGYTF. The CDR3 DNA reads TGTGCCAGCAGCCAGAGGACAGGGCCTAACTATGGCTACACCTTC. The J gene is TRBJ1-2, the V gene TRBV5-4, with 8 bases lining up with TRBD1. Germline CDR1 reads SGHNT; CDR2 reads YYREEE (reference sequence). The CDR3 is 15 amino acids. Trimming cost V 4 bases and J 0 bases; bases outside gene matches: 5.

There are a few counts of this clone. The chain combines TRBV7-9 with TRBJ2-1; possibly TRBD1 or TRBD2 for D (5 bases each). The CDR3 totals 12 residues. CDR1 is SEHNR, CDR2 FQNEAQ, per germline (reference sequence). With 7 bases removed from V and 8 bases from J, the gap between germline ends came to 12 bases. The CDR3 sequence: CASTLGTDEQFF. CDR3 nucleotides: TGTGCCAGCACCCTAGGGACCGATGAGCAGTTCTTC.

This chain joins TRBV5-6 and TRBJ1-5; TRBD1 matches 8 bases. Germline assignment: CDR1 SGHDT and CDR2 YYEEEE. The CDR3 extends over 15 amino acids. V lost 5 bases, J lost 4 bases, and 8 bases stayed unmatched. CDR3 protein: CASSPGTGRNQPQHF. The CDR3 DNA is TGTGCCAGCAGTCCCGGGACAGGCCGAAATCAGCCCCAGCATTTT.

The chain links TRBV28 to TRBJ2-7; 9 positions match TRBD2. Losses at the gene ends were 5 bases for V and 2 bases for J; bases not matched to a gene: 4. The germline CDR1 and CDR2 sequences are MDHEN and SYDVKM. The CDR3 loop spans 14 amino acids. The CDR3, as DNA: TGTGCCAGCAGTCGTAGCGGGGGACCCTACGAGCAGTACTTC. Amino acids: CASSRSGGPYEQYF. Complete variable domain (other parts from reference TRBV28 and TRBJ2-7): DVKVTQSSRYLVKRTGEKVFLECVQDMDHENMFWYRQDPGLGLRLIYFSYDVKMKEKGDIPEGYSVSREKKERFSLILESASTNQTSMYLCASSRSGGPYEQYFGPGTRLTVT.

The chain links TRBV28 to TRBJ2-5; D possibly matches TRBD1 or TRBD2 (5 bases each). Trimming shortened V by 6 bases and J by 6 bases, and 29 bases separated the two germline ends. There are 18 residues in the CDR3. The germline V gene has CDR1 MDHEN and CDR2 SYDVKM. CDR3 nucleotides: TGTGCCAGCAGCTCCATACCGGGGCTTATAATTGGGAGAAAGACCCAGTACTTC. Translated, it gives CASSSIPGLIIGRKTQYF.

The gene calls are TRBV13 and TRBJ2-5, with D perhaps matching TRBD1 (5 bases). The CDR3 length is 17 residues. CDR1 and CDR2 from the germline V gene are PRHDT and FYEKMQ (reference sequence). Trimming removed 5 bases from V and 0 bases from J, with 19 bases in between. CDR3 residues: CASSAQTEAMYQETQYF. The CDR3 DNA sequence: TGTGCCAGCAGCGCCCAGACAGAGGCTATGTACCAAGAGACCCAGTACTTC.

The rearrangement uses TRBV5-4 and TRBJ1-2, with 8 positions matching TRBD1. This CDR3 comprises 13 residues. V was pared by 3 bases and J by 4 bases, with 2 bases of the junction left unmatched. The germline V gene has CDR1 SGHNT and CDR2 YYREEE (reference sequence). In nucleotides, the CDR3 is TGTGCCAGCAGCTCAGGGGGCAGCTATGGCTACACCTTC. Its translation: CASSSGGSYGYTF. Using reference TRBV5-4 and TRBJ1-2 for the parts outside the CDR3, the full variable domain is ETGVTQSPTHLIKTRGQQVTLRCSSQSGHNTVSWYQQALGQGPQFIFQYYREEENGRGNFPPRFSGLQFPNYSSELNVNALELDDSALYLCASSSGGSYGYTFGSGTRLTVV.

This clone was detected only a few times. The chain links TRBV30 to TRBJ1-2; D gene ambiguous. CDR1 GTSNPN and CDR2 SVGIG come from the germline V gene (reference sequence). The CDR3 sequence is 15 residues long. V was clipped by 4 bases and J by 0 bases, with 15 bases between them. Here the CDR3 DNA reads TGTGCCTGGAATTGGCCAGGAACAGCTAACTATGGCTACACCTTC. Amino acid sequence: CAWNWPGTANYGYTF.

This clone has only a few counts. V is TRBV7-2 and J is TRBJ2-7; D is ambiguous. Germline lookup yields CDR1 SGHTA and CDR2 FQGNSA. The CDR3 runs to 14 residues. V lost 5 bases and J lost 2, with 13 bases in between. CDR3 loop: CASSPNGLPYEQYF. CDR3 DNA sequence: TGTGCCAGCAGCCCAAACGGGTTGCCCTACGAGCAGTACTTC.

The genes are TRBV6-6 and TRBJ1-5; 7 bases map to TRBD1. The CDR3 totals 15 residues. V was clipped by 2 bases and J by 4 bases; unmatched bases: 5. Germline V gene sequence: CDR1 MNHNY, CDR2 SVGAGI (reference sequence). The CDR3 DNA reads TGTGCCAGCAGTTACGTGGGACAGTCAAATCAGCCCCAGCATTTT. Translating it yields CASSYVGQSNQPQHF.

This clone showed up just a few times. CDR3 coding DNA: TGTGCCAGTAACCCAGGTTCTAACACAGATACGCAGTATTTT. Translation gives CASNPGSNTDTQYF. The chain employs TRBV19 and TRBJ2-3, with D hard to call. Germline V gives CDR1 LNHDA, CDR2 SQIVND (reference sequence). The V end lost 7 bases, the J end lost 2 bases, and 13 bases lay between the germline ends. CDR3 size: 14 residues. Using reference TRBV19 and TRBJ2-3 for the parts outside the CDR3, the full variable domain is DGGITQSPKYLFRKEGQNVTLSCEQNLNHDAMYWYRQDPGQGLRLIYYSQIVNDFQKGDIAEGYSVSREKKESFPLTVTSAQKNPTAFYLCASNPGSNTDTQYFGPGTRLTVL.

The rearrangement links TRBV9 to TRBJ2-7; D possibly uses TRBD1 or TRBD2 (5 bases each). V lost 4 bases and J lost 5, with 16 bases in between. The CDR3 consists of 14 residues. The germline gives CDR1 SGDLS, CDR2 YYNGEE. Here the CDR3 reads CASSPLEGRHEQYF. CDR3 in DNA: TGTGCCAGCAGCCCCCTCGAGGGACGGCACGAGCAGTACTTC.

The table lists this clone with a few counts. The chain links TRBV27 to TRBJ1-6; D might be TRBD1 (6 bases). Trimming stripped 6 bases from V and 0 bases from J, with 15 bases between. The germline V gene encodes CDR1 MNHEY and CDR2 SMNVEV (reference sequence). The CDR3 has 17 residues. CDR3 sequence (DNA): TGTGCCAGCAGCCTTCTGACAGGCTACTCCTATAATTCACCCCTCCACTTT. It is translated as CASSLLTGYSYNSPLHF.

This clone was observed a few times. The chain recombines TRBV4-1 with TRBJ2-1, with 7 bases lining up with TRBD2. J lost 11 bases, V lost 3 bases, and 4 bases had no gene match. CDR3 length equals 12 residues. The germline V gene encodes CDR1 MGHRA and CDR2 YSYEKL. The CDR3 DNA reads TGCGCCAGCAGCCACGGGGGGAACCAGCAGTTCTTC. The encoded protein is CASSHGGNQQFF.